The clone carrying this TCR beta chain was seen a few times. Antigen specificity is unknown. This specimen belongs to a study of cytomegalovirus exposure and HLA in healthy donors. Findings and limits, study-wide: Overall, some 160 TCR beta chains were annotated as cytomegalovirus-associated. It was assumed in the presence/absence analyses that sequencing depth was roughly uniform across donors.

13 Jbeta primers and 60 Vbeta primers were used for the PCR. Sequencing used immunoSEQ multiplex PCR; TCRdb keeps in-frame clones, though not all of them. Seen here are 60,000 to 70,000 clones, under 80% observed once, and the top ten hold approximately 4.7%. The specimen sequenced was PBMCs. The receptor was derived from a male donor in good health and CMV-seropositive.

The CDR3 sequence is CASSLVSGRAFSYNEQFF. The CDR3, as DNA: TGTGCCAGCAGCTTAGTGTCTGGCAGGGCCTTCTCCTACAATGAGCAGTTCTTC. The chain joins TRBV11-2 to TRBJ2-1; D is possibly TRBD1 (5 bases). Germline CDR1 reads SGHAT; CDR2 reads FQNNGV. Trimming removed 1 base at V and 0 bases at J, with 16 bases between. This CDR3 has 18 amino acids.